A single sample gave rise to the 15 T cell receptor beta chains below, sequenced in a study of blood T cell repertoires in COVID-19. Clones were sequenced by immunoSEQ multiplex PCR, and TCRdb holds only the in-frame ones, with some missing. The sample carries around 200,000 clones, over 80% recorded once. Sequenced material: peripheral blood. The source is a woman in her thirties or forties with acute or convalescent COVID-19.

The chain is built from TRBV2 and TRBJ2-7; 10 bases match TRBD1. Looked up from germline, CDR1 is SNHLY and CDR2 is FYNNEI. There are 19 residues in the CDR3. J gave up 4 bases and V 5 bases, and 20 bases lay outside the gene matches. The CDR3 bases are TGTGCCAGCAGTCTAATACCGGGACAGGGGTCATTATCCCGTTACGAGCAGTACTTC. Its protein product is CASSLIPGQGSLSRYEQYF.

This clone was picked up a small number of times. The CDR3 region has the DNA TGTGCCTTTAATCCGGGACAGGGGTCGTATGGCTACACCTTC. Translated: CAFNPGQGSYGYTF. The genes are TRBV30 and TRBJ1-2; 10 bases are a match to TRBD1. This CDR3 has 14 residues. Germline values: CDR1 GTSNPN, CDR2 SVGIG (reference sequence). With 7 bases clipped from V and 5 bases from J, the junction kept 10 bases outside the gene matches.

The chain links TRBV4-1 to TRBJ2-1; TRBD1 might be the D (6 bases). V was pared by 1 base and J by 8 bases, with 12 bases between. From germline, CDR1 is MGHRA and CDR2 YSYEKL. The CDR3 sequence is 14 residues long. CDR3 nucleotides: TGCGCCAGCAGCCAAGGCGACAGGACCCATGAGCAGTTCTTC. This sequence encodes CASSQGDRTHEQFF.

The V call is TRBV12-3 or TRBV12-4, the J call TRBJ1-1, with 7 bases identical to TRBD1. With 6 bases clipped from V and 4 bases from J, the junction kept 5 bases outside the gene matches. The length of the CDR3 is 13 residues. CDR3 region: CASRTGPGTEAFF. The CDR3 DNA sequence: TGTGCCAGCAGGACAGGGCCCGGCACTGAAGCTTTCTTT.

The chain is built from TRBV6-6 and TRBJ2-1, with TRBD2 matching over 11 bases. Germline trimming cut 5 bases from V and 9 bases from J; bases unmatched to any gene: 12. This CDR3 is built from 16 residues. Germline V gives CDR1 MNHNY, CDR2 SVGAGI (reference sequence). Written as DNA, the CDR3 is TGTGCCAGCAGTCCGACTAGCGGGAATGTTAAATTTGAGCAGTTCTTC. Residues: CASSPTSGNVKFEQFF.

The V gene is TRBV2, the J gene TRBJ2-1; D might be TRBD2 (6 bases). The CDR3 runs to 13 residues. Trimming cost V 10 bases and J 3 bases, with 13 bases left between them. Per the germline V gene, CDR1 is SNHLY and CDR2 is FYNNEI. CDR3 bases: TGTGCCACAAGTAGGGGAGGCTACAATGAGCAGTTCTTC. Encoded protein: CATSRGGYNEQFF.

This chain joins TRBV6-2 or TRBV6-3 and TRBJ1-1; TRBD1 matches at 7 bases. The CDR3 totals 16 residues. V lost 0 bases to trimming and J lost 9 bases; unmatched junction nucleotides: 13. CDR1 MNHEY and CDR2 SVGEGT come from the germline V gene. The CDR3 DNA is TGTGCCAGCAGTTACTCTCAGGGGGGACGGGGTCGCAAAGCTTTCTTT. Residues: CASSYSQGGRGRKAFF.

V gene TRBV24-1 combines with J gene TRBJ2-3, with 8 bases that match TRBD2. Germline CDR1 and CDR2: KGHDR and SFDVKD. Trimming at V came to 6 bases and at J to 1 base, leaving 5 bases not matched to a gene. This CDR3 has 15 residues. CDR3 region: CATSPRGGRTDTQYF. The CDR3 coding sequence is TGTGCCACCAGTCCACGGGGGGGACGCACAGATACGCAGTATTTT.

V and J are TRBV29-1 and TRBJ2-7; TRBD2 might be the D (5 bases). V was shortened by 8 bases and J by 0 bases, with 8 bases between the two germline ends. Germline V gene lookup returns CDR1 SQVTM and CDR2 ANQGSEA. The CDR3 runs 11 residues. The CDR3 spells CSTRDSYEQYF. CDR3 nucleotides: TGCAGCACCCGGGACTCCTACGAGCAGTACTTC.

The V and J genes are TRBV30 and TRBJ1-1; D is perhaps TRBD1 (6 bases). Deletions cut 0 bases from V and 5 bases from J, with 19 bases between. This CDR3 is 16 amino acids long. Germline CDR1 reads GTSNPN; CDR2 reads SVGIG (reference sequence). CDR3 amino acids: CAWSVPMTGRRTEAFF. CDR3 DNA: TGTGCCTGGAGTGTCCCTATGACAGGAAGGCGTACTGAAGCTTTCTTT.

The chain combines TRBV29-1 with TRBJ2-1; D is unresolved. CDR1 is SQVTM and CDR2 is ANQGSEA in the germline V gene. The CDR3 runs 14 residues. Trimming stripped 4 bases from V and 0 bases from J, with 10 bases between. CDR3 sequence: CSVVSRSSYNEQFF. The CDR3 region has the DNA TGCAGCGTTGTTTCTCGGAGCTCCTACAATGAGCAGTTCTTC.

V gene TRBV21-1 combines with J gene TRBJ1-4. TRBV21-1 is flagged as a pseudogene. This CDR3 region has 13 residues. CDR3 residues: CARHGRGNEKLFF. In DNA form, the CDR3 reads TGTGCCAGGCACGGACGGGGGAATGAAAAACTGTTTTTT.

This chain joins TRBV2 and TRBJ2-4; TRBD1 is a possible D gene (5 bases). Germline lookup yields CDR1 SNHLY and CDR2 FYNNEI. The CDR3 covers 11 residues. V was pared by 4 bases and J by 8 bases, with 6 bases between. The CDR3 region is CASSVGDIQYF. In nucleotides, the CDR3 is TGTGCCAGCAGTGTAGGGGACATTCAGTACTTC.

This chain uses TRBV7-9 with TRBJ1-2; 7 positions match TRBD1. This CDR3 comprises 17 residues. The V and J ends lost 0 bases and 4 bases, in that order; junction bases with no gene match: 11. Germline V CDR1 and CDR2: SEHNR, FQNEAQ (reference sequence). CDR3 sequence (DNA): TGTGCCAGCAGCTTAGCAAACAGCCCAGGGGGAGGCTATGGCTACACCTTC. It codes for CASSLANSPGGGYGYTF.

For the CDR3, the DNA is TGTGCCACCAGCAGAGATGGGGGGAGGTATGGCTACACCTTC. Its translation: CATSRDGGRYGYTF. This sequence joins TRBV15 and TRBJ1-2; TRBD1 might be the D (5 bases). CDR1 and CDR2 (germline): LNHNV, YYDKDF (reference sequence). This CDR3 has 14 amino acids. V dropped 0 bases and J dropped 5 bases, with 10 bases sitting between them.